One and the same sample provided the 18 T cell receptor beta chains below, sequenced in a study of cytomegalovirus exposure and HLA in healthy donors. 13 Jbeta primers and 60 Vbeta primers were used for the PCR. The method was immunoSEQ multiplex PCR; TCRdb's version includes in-frame clones alone and lacks a portion of them. Of roughly 130,000 clones in the sample, 70% to 75% were seen once. The specimen was PBMCs. These receptors all stem from a woman between 40 and 55 years old in good health and CMV-seropositive.

J is TRBJ2-1 and V is TRBV2; D might be TRBD1 (7 bases). Per germline, CDR1 SNHLY and CDR2 FYNNEI. The CDR3 loop spans 15 amino acids. The V and J ends lost 6 bases and 6 bases respectively, with 18 bases between them. The CDR3 protein is CASRIGRQGGNEQFF. CDR3 in DNA: TGTGCCAGCAGAATTGGGAGACAGGGAGGCAATGAGCAGTTCTTC. The entire variable domain, with the rest obtained from reference TRBV2 and TRBJ2-1, is as follows: EPEVTQTPSHQVTQMGQEVILRCVPISNHLYFYWYRQILGQKVEFLVSFYNNEISEKSEIFDDQFSVERPDGSNFTLKIRSTKLEDSAMYFCASRIGRQGGNEQFFGPGTRLTVL.

V and J are TRBV29-1 and TRBJ1-1; D is perhaps TRBD1 (5 bases). Trimming cost V 4 bases and J 1 base, with 13 bases left between them. The CDR3 is 14 amino acids. The V gene's germline CDR1 is SQVTM and CDR2 ANQGSEA. DNA for the CDR3: TGCAGCGTTGTGCAACAGGAGGGGAACACTGAAGCTTTCTTT. Translated, it gives CSVVQQEGNTEAFF.

This clone was seen just once. The rearrangement joins TRBV5-1 to TRBJ2-5; 7 bases are shared with TRBD2. The J call may not be correct, given that the DNA end is closer to TRBJ2-7. Per the germline V gene, CDR1 is SGHRS and CDR2 is YFSETQ. The CDR3 is 15 residues long. This CDR3 is CASSLGGLGGYEQYF. CDR3 sequence (DNA): TGCGCCAGCAGCCTTGGAGGACTAGGAGGCTACGAGCAGTACTTC.

This rearrangement joins TRBV9 to TRBJ2-5, with TRBD1 matching 7 bases. Per germline, CDR1 SGDLS and CDR2 YYNGEE. The trim removed 0 bases at V and 4 bases at J, leaving 12 bases unmatched. This CDR3 comprises 17 residues. CDR3 region: CASSVGDRVSAPETQYF. The CDR3 DNA is TGTGCCAGCAGCGTAGGAGACAGGGTATCGGCCCCAGAGACCCAGTACTTC.

This clone was picked up a small number of times. The V call is TRBV4-1, the J call TRBJ1-1, with a possible D match to TRBD1 (5 bases). CDR3 size: 14 residues. The V gene lost 5 bases and the J gene lost 1 base, with 11 bases spanning the gap. Germline lookup yields CDR1 MGHRA and CDR2 YSYEKL. The CDR3 here is CASSATTGNTEAFF. The CDR3 region has the DNA TGCGCCAGCAGCGCAACAACAGGGAACACTGAAGCTTTCTTT.

The chain links TRBV5-8 to TRBJ2-1; D perhaps matches TRBD2 (6 bases). The ends were cut back, 0 bases at V and 5 bases at J, with 18 bases in the middle. There are 17 residues in the CDR3. CDR1 SGHTS and CDR2 YDEGEE come from the germline V gene. The CDR3: CASSLDAGSAIHNEQFF. CDR3 nucleotide sequence: TGTGCCAGCAGCTTGGATGCGGGATCGGCAATCCACAATGAGCAGTTCTTC.

The rearrangement uses TRBV14 and TRBJ2-7, with 7 positions matching TRBD2. Trimming took 0 bases from V and 2 from J; bases not matched to a gene: 4. Germline lookup yields CDR1 SGHDN and CDR2 FVKESK. CDR3 length equals 15 residues. CDR3 sequence: CASSQDGGFPYEQYF. The CDR3 nucleotides read TGTGCCAGCAGCCAAGACGGGGGGTTTCCCTACGAGCAGTACTTC. Full variable domain (remainder filled in from reference TRBV14 and TRBJ2-7): EAGVTQFPSHSVIEKGQTVTLRCDPISGHDNLYWYRRVMGKEIKFLLHFVKESKQDESGMPNNRFLAERTGGTYSTLKVQPAELEDSGVYFCASSQDGGFPYEQYFGPGTRLTVT.

The CDR3 here is CASSPGDRDTEAFF. CDR3 nucleotide sequence: TGTGCCAGTAGTCCAGGGGACAGGGATACTGAAGCTTTCTTT. This chain links TRBV19 with TRBJ1-1, with TRBD1 identical over 9 bases. This CDR3 has 14 residues. CDR1 and CDR2 from the germline V gene are LNHDA and SQIVND (reference sequence). Trimming took 5 bases from V and 5 from J; bases not matched to a gene: 6. Full variable domain (rest looked up from reference TRBV19 and TRBJ1-1): DGGITQSPKYLFRKEGQNVTLSCEQNLNHDAMYWYRQDPGQGLRLIYYSQIVNDFQKGDIAEGYSVSREKKESFPLTVTSAQKNPTAFYLCASSPGDRDTEAFFGQGTRLTVV.

This chain joins TRBV18 and TRBJ1-4; 9 bases agree with TRBD1. This CDR3 comprises 15 residues. CDR1 is KGHSH and CDR2 is LQKENI in the germline V gene. V lost 5 bases to trimming and J lost 8 bases; unmatched junction nucleotides: 9. This CDR3 reads CASSTQDRGREKLFF. CDR3 coding DNA: TGTGCCAGCTCAACCCAGGACAGGGGTCGAGAAAAACTGTTTTTT.

The CDR3 region has the DNA TGCGCCAGCAGCCGGGACAAGTTATACGAGCAGTACTTC. Its protein is CASSRDKLYEQYF. The chain links TRBV5-1 to TRBJ2-7, with D tentatively TRBD1 (6 bases). V dropped 4 bases and J dropped 4 bases, with 12 bases sitting between them. This CDR3 is built from 13 residues. Germline V lookup: CDR1 SGHRS, CDR2 YFSETQ.

This chain uses TRBV11-3 with TRBJ2-3; 11 bases agree with TRBD1. V lost 0 bases and J lost 6; bases outside the gene matches: 5. This CDR3 contains 16 residues. Germline CDR1 and CDR2: SGHNT and YENEEA. The CDR3 DNA sequence: TGTGCCAGCAGCTTAGAAGGGACAGGGGGGGCGGATACGCAGTATTTT. It codes for CASSLEGTGGADTQYF.

This clone was found a few times. This rearrangement joins TRBV2 to TRBJ1-6; the D gene is possibly TRBD1 (6 bases). CDR3 size: 16 residues. The V and J ends lost 2 bases and 0 bases respectively, with 8 bases between them. Germline CDR1 SNHLY, CDR2 FYNNEI. DNA for the CDR3: TGTGCCAGCAGTGAACAGGGGAGCTCCTATAATTCACCCCTCCACTTT. It codes for CASSEQGSSYNSPLHF.

The chain combines TRBV30 with TRBJ1-1; maybe TRBD1 (6 bases). Germline loops: CDR1 GTSNPN, CDR2 SVGIG (reference sequence). Trimming stripped 0 bases from V and 9 bases from J, with 17 bases between. CDR3 size: 14 residues. The CDR3 loop is CAWSVLGRGRQAFF. CDR3 DNA: TGTGCCTGGAGTGTACTGGGCAGGGGACGGCAAGCTTTCTTT. Combining the CDR3 with reference TRBV30 and TRBJ1-1 gives the whole variable domain SQTIHQWPATLVQPVGSPLSLECTVEGTSNPNLYWYRQAAGRGLQLLFYSVGIGQISSEVPQNLSASRPQDRQFILSSKKLLLSDSGFYLCAWSVLGRGRQAFFGQGTRLTVV.

The V and J genes are TRBV10-3 and TRBJ2-7, with a possible D match to TRBD2 (5 bases). V was trimmed by 10 bases and J by 2 bases, leaving 15 bases between them. Germline lookup yields CDR1 ENHRY and CDR2 SYGVKD. This CDR3 has 13 residues. In DNA, the CDR3 is TGTGCCACCCTCACGGGGAGCCCCTACGAGCAGTACTTC. It yields the protein CATLTGSPYEQYF.

This chain uses TRBV4-3 with TRBJ2-3; 7 bases agree with TRBD2. With 0 bases clipped from V and 2 bases from J, the junction kept 8 bases outside the gene matches. Germline loops: CDR1 LGHNA, CDR2 YSLEER. This CDR3 has 17 residues. The CDR3, as DNA: TGCGCCAGCAGCCAAGATCGCCCAGCGGGAATCACAGATACGCAGTATTTT. Translating gives CASSQDRPAGITDTQYF.

The chain has TRBV14 and TRBJ2-1; 8 bases map to TRBD1. V was clipped by 4 bases and J by 7 bases; unmatched bases: 15. CDR3 length: 17 residues. Germline V gives CDR1 SGHDN, CDR2 FVKESK. CDR3 residues: CASSPQIGDRLKNEQFF. Here the CDR3 DNA reads TGTGCCAGCAGCCCCCAAATCGGGGACAGGTTAAAAAATGAGCAGTTCTTC. The full variable domain, its missing parts supplied by reference TRBV14 and TRBJ2-1, is EAGVTQFPSHSVIEKGQTVTLRCDPISGHDNLYWYRRVMGKEIKFLLHFVKESKQDESGMPNNRFLAERTGGTYSTLKVQPAELEDSGVYFCASSPQIGDRLKNEQFFGPGTRLTVL.

The V gene is TRBV7-9, the J gene TRBJ1-4, with 7 bases matching TRBD1. Looked up from germline, CDR1 is SEHNR and CDR2 is FQNEAQ (reference sequence). The CDR3 has 16 residues. Unmatched junction bases numbered 10, after V lost 5 bases and J lost 4 bases. Here the CDR3 DNA reads TGTGCCAGCAGCGTGGGAACAGGGGCTCTTAATGAAAAACTGTTTTTT. Amino acids: CASSVGTGALNEKLFF.

This sequence joins TRBV10-3 and TRBJ2-1; 11 nucleotides agree with TRBD2. The germline V gene has CDR1 ENHRY and CDR2 SYGVKD. The CDR3 covers 16 residues. Losses at the gene ends were 3 bases for V and 6 bases for J; bases not matched to a gene: 7. The CDR3 DNA sequence: TGTGCCATCAGTGAAAGAGCTAGCGGGGGGTTCAATGAGCAGTTCTTC. Protein product: CAISERASGGFNEQFF.